One sample yielded the 8 T cell receptor beta chains listed below, sequenced in a study of Ad26.COV2.S vaccination and SARS-CoV-2 variants. Profiling relied on immunoSEQ multiplex PCR, and the TCRdb table lists in-frame clones only, not all of them. The data show some 390,000 clones, approximately 90% seen once. Sample treatment: roughly 18 received Ad26.COV2.S at low or high dose, single or two shots; 5 received placebo; per-sample allocation not given. After the first vaccine or placebo injection, samples were drawn on day 63. The sample here was peripheral blood, taken in a trial of Ad26.COV2.S vaccine versus placebo. All receptors come from a person between 18 and 60 years old who received the Ad26.COV2.S COVID-19 vaccine or a placebo.

The V gene is TRBV7-9, the J gene TRBJ2-7, with 7 bases identical to TRBD2. Germline CDR1 SEHNR, CDR2 FQNEAQ (reference sequence). This CDR3 comprises 13 residues. V lost 4 bases and J lost 4; bases outside the gene matches: 4. In nucleotides, the CDR3 is TGTGCCAGCAGCTCGGGGGGAGAATACGAGCAGTACTTC. Amino acids: CASSSGGEYEQYF.

CDR3 DNA sequence: TGTGCCACCAGCGGAACAGGACTCAGCAATCAGCCCCAGCATTTT. Its translation is CATSGTGLSNQPQHF. The V gene is TRBV15, the J gene TRBJ1-5; the D gene is possibly TRBD1 (5 bases). Trimming took 5 bases from V and 1 from J, leaving 12 bases between them. The CDR3 is 15 residues long. The V gene's germline CDR1 is LNHNV and CDR2 YYDKDF (reference sequence).

A single count supports this clone. V and J are TRBV6-6 and TRBJ1-5; D is unclear. The V end lost 6 bases, the J end lost 0 bases, and 12 bases lay between the germline ends. Germline CDR1 and CDR2: MNHNY and SVGAGI (reference sequence). The CDR3 has 15 residues. CDR3 DNA sequence: TGTGCCAGCAGCCTTCCTTTTTATAGCAATCAGCCCCAGCATTTT. Translating gives CASSLPFYSNQPQHF.

The rearrangement links TRBV4-1 to TRBJ2-5; D is unresolved. CDR3 length: 17 amino acids. The germline V gene encodes CDR1 MGHRA and CDR2 YSYEKL. V shed 1 base and J shed 5 bases, with 20 bases lying between them. CDR3 loop: CASSQVGYGKGRETQYF. DNA for the CDR3: TGCGCCAGCAGCCAAGTCGGTTATGGGAAGGGTCGGGAGACCCAGTACTTC.

This clone is a singleton in its sample. This chain joins TRBV5-5 and TRBJ2-3; weak D call: TRBD2 (6 bases). The germline V gene has CDR1 SGHKS and CDR2 YYEKEE (reference sequence). The germline V and J ends were trimmed by 4 bases and 5 bases, with 20 bases remaining between them. The length of the CDR3 is 16 residues. CDR3 bases: TGTGCCAGCAGCCGGGTCGACGGGGGTCTGCGAGATACGCAGTATTTT. Translated, it gives CASSRVDGGLRDTQYF.

The chain carries TRBV7-9 and TRBJ1-5, with D possibly TRBD1 on 5 matching bases. Trimming shortened V by 1 base and J by 7 bases, and 14 bases separated the two germline ends. The CDR3 sequence is 15 residues long. CDR1 is SEHNR and CDR2 is FQNEAQ in the germline V gene (reference sequence). The chain's CDR3 is CASSLGIGWGQPQHF. CDR3 nucleotide sequence: TGTGCCAGCAGCTTAGGCATAGGCTGGGGGCAGCCCCAGCATTTT.

The chain employs TRBV5-1 and TRBJ1-1, with D maybe TRBD1 (5 bases). This CDR3 contains 14 residues. Germline CDR1 and CDR2: SGHRS and YFSETQ. Trimming pared 4 bases from V and 3 bases from J, leaving 13 bases between. The chain's CDR3 is CASSVEQEYTEAFF. The CDR3, as DNA: TGCGCCAGCAGCGTCGAACAGGAGTACACTGAAGCTTTCTTT.

The rearrangement joins TRBV19 to TRBJ1-1; D is ambiguous. In germline, CDR1 is LNHDA, CDR2 SQIVND (reference sequence). Trimming shortened V by 3 bases and J by 1 base, and 6 bases separated the two germline ends. The CDR3 length is 13 residues. The CDR3 DNA is TGTGCCAGTAGTATGGGCAGGAACACTGAAGCTTTCTTT. Its protein product is CASSMGRNTEAFF.